There are a few counts of the clone carrying this TCR beta chain. Antigen: not known. This entry comes from a study of cytomegalovirus exposure and HLA in healthy donors. Study results and limitations: In a later analysis, TCR beta V- and J-gene trimming was associated with a missense DCLRE1C variant. Available immune exposure information was restricted to CMV serostatus only.

CDR1 and CDR2 (germline): LNHDA, SQIVND (reference sequence). V was clipped by 1 base and J by 0 bases, with 6 bases between them. The CDR3 has 14 residues. Primers for the PCR totalled 60 Vbeta and 13 Jbeta. Clones were read by immunoSEQ multiplex PCR, and TCRdb kept only the in-frame ones, dropping some. The sample contains about 170,000 clones, 65% to 85% of which appear only once. V usage is TRBV19 and J usage is TRBJ1-1; D gene unclear. This TCR was recovered from a woman aged 45-59 years in good health and CMV-seropositive. The specimen was PBMCs. The CDR3 bases are TGTGCCAGTAGTATAGCCCACATGAACACTGAAGCTTTCTTT. The encoded protein is CASSIAHMNTEAFF.